This TCR beta chain was obtained from a study of blood T cell repertoires in COVID-19 (dated by TCRdb to 2020 to 2021). Describing the broader study: Samples covering the acute and convalescent phases of COVID-19 were provided by collaborators in the United States, Italy and Spain. A freely available public database, intended as a resource for researchers studying the immune response to SARS-CoV-2, is where the repertoires were released. Samples came from the ongoing ImmuneRACE study (first 160 participants) plus 1,254 subjects from 6 global collaborators. HLA class I and class II types, where available, came from metadata supplied by the sample provider rather than from assay-based typing. The prospective study material was composed of cDNA or gDNA derived from T cells, B-cell-depleted T cells, or PBMCs. Subjects who had been exposed to COVID-19, were actively infected with it, or had recovered from it provided the deeply sampled blood TCRbeta repertoires that made up the dataset. Nearly every sample came with metadata listing a de-identified subject ID, COVID-19 status, age in years and sex. Results and caveats for the whole study, not just this receptor: Clinical and demographic metadata were provided uncurated, with the amount varying by source and participant.

One collaborating source in Seattle enrolled patients during active infection and followed them longitudinally through the course of disease. The collaborating institutions used their own protocols to collect whole blood in K2EDTA tubes. Collaborator samples were shipped for TCRbeta analysis as frozen whole blood, isolated PBMCs, or DNA extracted from either sample type. This clone was observed a single time. Its antigen target is currently unknown. Base-call qualities are not available, and no considerably larger clone is one nucleotide away. TCRbeta CDR3 regions were amplified from genomic DNA by means of the immunoSEQ Assay, a bias-controlled multiplex PCR. On the authors' methods: Within the assay, amplification of reference gene primers was used to estimate how many nucleated cells each sample contained. Sequence reads were collapsed and filtered to measure the absolute abundance of every unique TCRbeta CDR3 rearrangement. Productive Simpson clonality was computed per sample as the square root of Simpson's diversity index over productive rearrangements. This immuneACCESS table, as held by TCRdb, lists in-frame sequences with V and J called but not all clones. Of the missing ones, under half trace to an unresolved V gene in checked studies; the others have no known cause. The V and J calls and the clone size are those of that table, but D and trimming were determined from the DNA. The sample table lists fewer than 200,000 clones, roughly four fifths of them with a count of one. The ten biggest clones cover 6% to 8% of the sample.

The sequence derives from a woman between 65 and 79 years old with COVID-19, enrolled during active disease. Sequencing input: peripheral blood.

The nucleotide sequence is given as TGCAGCGGGAGACAGGGGGCGACGGTCACTGAAGCTTTCTTT. Translated, this is CSGRQGATVTEAFF. The V and J segments used are TRBV29-1 and TRBJ1-1; 10 bases in the middle match TRBD1. V trim: 7 bases; J trim: 4 bases; unmatched bases: 9. The CDR3 numbers 14 residues from cysteine through phenylalanine. The only DNA kept is the CDR3, 42 bases in frame from the first base. As encoded in the germline V gene, CDR1 is SQVTM while CDR2 is ANQGSEA.